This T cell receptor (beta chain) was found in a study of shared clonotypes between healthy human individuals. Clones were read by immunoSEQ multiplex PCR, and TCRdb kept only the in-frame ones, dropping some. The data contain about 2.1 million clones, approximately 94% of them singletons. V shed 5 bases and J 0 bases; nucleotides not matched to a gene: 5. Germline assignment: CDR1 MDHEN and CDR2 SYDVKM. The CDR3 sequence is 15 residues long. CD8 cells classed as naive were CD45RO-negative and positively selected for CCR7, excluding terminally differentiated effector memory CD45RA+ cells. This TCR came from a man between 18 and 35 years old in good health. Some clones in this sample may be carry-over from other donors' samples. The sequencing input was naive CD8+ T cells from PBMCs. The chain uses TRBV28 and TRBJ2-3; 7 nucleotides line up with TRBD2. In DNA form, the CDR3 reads TGTGCCAGCAGTCAAACTAGCGTTAGCACAGATACGCAGTATTTT. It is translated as CASSQTSVSTDTQYF.